These 16 T cell receptor beta chains share one sample of origin, sequenced in a study of cytomegalovirus exposure and HLA in healthy donors. Amplification used 60 Vbeta primers and 13 Jbeta primers. Libraries were prepared by immunoSEQ multiplex PCR; TCRdb keeps only in-frame clonotypes and omits some of them. The sample yields 150,000 to 200,000 clones, about 90% seen once. The sample was PBMCs. The receptors were sampled from a boy aged 2 to 9 in good health and CMV-seronegative.

This clone has more than one count but fewer than ten. The V gene is TRBV18, the J gene TRBJ1-3; D possibly corresponds to TRBD1 (5 bases). Trimming removed 5 bases at V and 4 bases at J, with 15 bases between. The CDR3 consists of 15 residues. Germline values: CDR1 KGHSH, CDR2 LQKENI. CDR3 residues: CASSFSRDAGNTIYF. CDR3 bases: TGTGCCAGCTCATTTAGCAGGGATGCAGGAAACACCATATATTTT.

Remarks on this clone: One junction end does not reproduce the germline sequence, and a read error may be involved. The chain links TRBV19 to TRBJ2-2, with 7 bases aligning to TRBD1. The CDR3 consists of 16 residues. Germline CDR1 is LNHDA and CDR2 is SQIVND (reference sequence). For the CDR3, the DNA is TGTGCAAGTATAGGAAGGGGGCTCCCGAACACCGGGGAGCTGTTTTTT. It codes for CASIGRGLPNTGELFF.

The chain joins TRBV28 to TRBJ2-7; tentative D call: TRBD2 (5 bases). CDR1 is MDHEN, CDR2 SYDVKM, per germline. This CDR3 is 13 amino acids long. Trimming cost V 4 bases and J 4 bases, with 11 bases left between them. CDR3 nucleotides: TGTGCCAGCAGTTCCTCGGGCGGGTACGAGCAGTACTTC. Protein product: CASSSSGGYEQYF.

The chain links TRBV5-1 to TRBJ2-1, with a possible D match to TRBD1 (5 bases). The ends were cut back, 5 bases at V and 3 bases at J, with 18 bases in the middle. Germline V gene data show CDR1 as SGHRS and CDR2 as YFSETQ. There are 16 residues in the CDR3. Here the CDR3 reads CASRISFGRDYNEQFF. In nucleotides, the CDR3 is TGCGCCAGCAGGATTAGTTTCGGCAGGGACTACAATGAGCAGTTCTTC.

The chain links TRBV19 to TRBJ1-2, with 7 bases lining up with TRBD1. Trimming cost V 8 bases and J 6 bases; bases outside gene matches: 9. Germline values: CDR1 LNHDA, CDR2 SQIVND (reference sequence). CDR3 length: 13 amino acids. The CDR3 spells CASAGTVINGYTF. CDR3 bases: TGTGCCAGTGCCGGGACAGTGATTAATGGCTACACCTTC.

This chain joins TRBV25-1 and TRBJ2-5, with 8 bases matching TRBD1. CDR3 length: 16 amino acids. Germline V CDR1 and CDR2: MGHDK, SYGVNS. Losses at the gene ends were 2 bases for V and 5 bases for J; bases not matched to a gene: 10. In DNA form, the CDR3 reads TGTGCCAGCAGTGAAATAGTGACAGGGGTTAGGGAGACCCAGTACTTC. It codes for CASSEIVTGVRETQYF.

The chain combines TRBV5-1 with TRBJ2-2, with 11 bases lining up with TRBD1. The CDR3 extends over 17 amino acids. J gave up 4 bases and V 4 bases, and 9 bases lay outside the gene matches. The V gene's germline CDR1 is SGHRS and CDR2 YFSETQ. The CDR3 loop is CASSLGTGGLSTGELFF. The CDR3 DNA reads as TGCGCCAGCAGCCTGGGGACAGGGGGATTGAGCACCGGGGAGCTGTTTTTT.

This chain uses TRBV6-6 with TRBJ2-1, with 9 bases lining up with TRBD1. CDR1 and CDR2 (germline): MNHNY, SVGAGI (reference sequence). V lost 4 bases and J lost 1; bases outside the gene matches: 2. The CDR3 sequence is 15 residues long. The CDR3 region has the DNA TGTGCCAGCAGTTCGGACAGGGGATCCTACAATGAGCAGTTCTTC. Its translation: CASSSDRGSYNEQFF.

The count of this clone is one. The chain couples TRBV7-3 to TRBJ2-7, with 8 bases fitting TRBD1. From germline, CDR1 is SGHTA and CDR2 FQGTGA. This CDR3 is 14 amino acids long. The V segment lost 5 bases and the J segment 4 bases; nucleotides outside the gene matches: 7. The CDR3 DNA is TGTGCCAGCAGCACGCGGACAGGGAAGTACGAGCAGTACTTC. It encodes CASSTRTGKYEQYF.

This clone was counted a single time. The V gene is TRBV5-5, the J gene TRBJ2-7; weak D call: TRBD1 (6 bases). Germline CDR1 reads SGHKS; CDR2 reads YYEKEE (reference sequence). The CDR3 has 13 residues. With 5 bases removed from V and 3 bases from J, the gap between germline ends came to 12 bases. The DNA of the CDR3 is TGTGCCAGCAGTTCCGGACAGATCTACGAGCAGTACTTC. The encoded protein is CASSSGQIYEQYF.

The chain has TRBV30 and TRBJ2-3; tentatively, D is TRBD2 (6 bases). Germline lookup yields CDR1 GTSNPN and CDR2 SVGIG (reference sequence). Trimming removed 0 bases at V and 5 bases at J, with 15 bases between. The CDR3 covers 15 residues. CDR3 sequence reads: CAWSVGLASKDTQYF. CDR3 DNA: TGTGCCTGGAGTGTAGGGCTAGCGTCCAAAGATACGCAGTATTTT.

The chain combines TRBV5-1 with TRBJ2-5, with D perhaps TRBD1 (6 bases). V was cut by 4 bases and J by 0 bases, with 10 bases left in between. Germline V gene lookup returns CDR1 SGHRS and CDR2 YFSETQ. The CDR3 spans 14 residues. The CDR3 DNA reads TGCGCCAGCAGCGTCGGACAGTACCAAGAGACCCAGTACTTC. It translates to CASSVGQYQETQYF.

The CDR3 here is CASSLGDYHGGEQFF. In DNA form, the CDR3 reads TGTGCCAGCAGCTTAGGGGACTATCATGGAGGTGAGCAGTTCTTC. V is TRBV11-3 and J is TRBJ2-1, with TRBD2 matching over 7 bases. Germline trimming cut 1 base from V and 9 bases from J; bases unmatched to any gene: 9. CDR1 and CDR2 (germline): SGHNT, YENEEA. This CDR3 is 15 amino acids long.

As regards this clone: Additional DNA sequences in this sample encode the identical CDR3. The J gene is TRBJ1-4, the V gene TRBV5-1, with a tentative D call TRBD1 (5 bases). The length of the CDR3 is 15 residues. The germline gives CDR1 SGHRS, CDR2 YFSETQ. Trimming pared 4 bases from V and 0 bases from J, leaving 10 bases between. Written as DNA, the CDR3 is TGCGCCAGCAGCCTAGGGACTGCAACTAATGAAAAACTGTTTTTT. This encodes CASSLGTATNEKLFF.

This clone showed up just a few times. The chain combines TRBV7-6 with TRBJ1-4, with D perhaps TRBD1 (5 bases). The CDR3 has 15 amino acids. Germline V gene data show CDR1 as SGHVS and CDR2 as FNYEAQ. Trimming shortened V by 1 base and J by 8 bases, and 14 bases separated the two germline ends. For the CDR3, the DNA is TGTGCCAGCAGCTTAGGGGGCGGACCTGGGGAAAAACTGTTTTTT. Translated, it gives CASSLGGGPGEKLFF.

The CDR3 protein is CASSPGGGVRPYNEQFF. CDR3 bases: TGTGCCAGCAGTCCTGGGGGAGGGGTACGCCCCTACAATGAGCAGTTCTTC. This sequence joins TRBV27 and TRBJ2-1; 7 nucleotides agree with TRBD2. Germline lookup yields CDR1 MNHEY and CDR2 SMNVEV (reference sequence). The length of the CDR3 is 17 residues. The junction had 12 bases not matched to a gene; V was cut back by 5 bases and J by 2 bases.